This T cell receptor (beta chain) was observed in a study of STAT5B mutations in CD4+ large granular lymphocyte leukemia. V shed 4 bases, J shed 4 bases, and the junction held 4 bases outside the gene matches. Germline CDR1 and CDR2: LGHNA and YSLEER. There are 14 residues in the CDR3. This was a survey-level run. Assay used: immunoSEQ multiplex PCR; TCRdb lists only in-frame clones, some missing. The sample shows about 24,000 clones, approximately 79% of them seen only once. Turning to this clone: Its antigen is currently unknown.

Study results and caveats: Patient CD4-sorted repertoires looked more clonal than healthy CD4+ repertoires, even without putative leukemic clones. TRBV06-family usage was enriched in top patient clones (8/27) versus controls (2/35). Main leukemic clonotypes were patient-specific, but roughly 26% appeared at low frequency elsewhere.

V and J are TRBV4-3 and TRBJ2-5, with 9 bases matching TRBD1. Sequencing was done on a sample of CD4+ T cells from blood buffy coats. The source is a human donor in good health. CDR3 loop: CASSRTGGRETQYF. CDR3 nucleotide sequence: TGCGCCAGCAGCCGAACAGGGGGCCGAGAGACCCAGTACTTC.